The rows below give T cell receptor beta chains drawn from one sample of a study of cytomegalovirus exposure and HLA in healthy donors. The data were produced by immunoSEQ multiplex PCR, yet TCRdb's version contains in-frame clones alone and is incomplete. The sample shows around 100,000 clones, approximately 73% of them seen only once. The sample taken for sequencing was PBMCs. The receptor source for this set is a young woman in good health and CMV-seropositive. Both conserved end residues are part of each CDR3. Fields, in order: CDR3 protein, CDR3 DNA, D gene, J gene, clone size, V gene. D genes are given only for firm matches. Clone size appears in some rows only: once, few, many, or a class for an expanded clone.

CDR3 protein: CASSISQGHEETQYF
CDR3 DNA: TGTGCCAGTAGTATATCACAGGGTCACGAAGAGACCCAGTACTTC
D gene: .
J gene: TRBJ2-5
clone size: .
V gene: TRBV19

CDR3 protein: CASSPRFGTGNEQFF
CDR3 DNA: TGTGCCAGCAGCCCCCGGTTCGGTACAGGCAATGAGCAGTTCTTC
D gene: .
J gene: TRBJ2-1
clone size: .
V gene: TRBV7-3

CDR3 protein: CASSVTGGVETQYF
CDR3 DNA: TGTGCCAGCAGCGTGACAGGGGGCGTGGAGACCCAGTACTTC
D gene: TRBD1
J gene: TRBJ2-5
clone size: .
V gene: TRBV13

CDR3 protein: CSTRTGDSNQPQHF
CDR3 DNA: TGCAGCACAAGGACAGGGGATAGCAATCAGCCCCAGCATTTT
D gene: TRBD1
J gene: TRBJ1-5
clone size: .
V gene: TRBV29-1

CDR3 protein: CASSHRDRVFSDTQYF
CDR3 DNA: TGTGCCAGCAGTCACCGGGACAGGGTTTTTTCAGATACGCAGTATTTT
D gene: TRBD1
J gene: TRBJ2-3
clone size: .
V gene: TRBV27

CDR3 protein: CASSVGGDYSDTQYF
CDR3 DNA: TGTGCCAGCAGCGTAGGTGGGGACTATTCAGATACGCAGTATTTT
D gene: TRBD2
J gene: TRBJ2-3
clone size: few
V gene: TRBV9

CDR3 protein: CASSLLAADSNQPQHF
CDR3 DNA: TGTGCCAGCAGTTTATTGGCTGCCGATAGCAATCAGCCCCAGCATTTT
D gene: .
J gene: TRBJ1-5
clone size: .
V gene: TRBV27

CDR3 protein: CASSPLGPSEKLFF
CDR3 DNA: TGTGCCAGCTCACCACTTGGGCCATCTGAAAAACTGTTTTTT
D gene: .
J gene: TRBJ1-4
clone size: .
V gene: TRBV18

CDR3 protein: CASSLYPRLAVDNEQFF
CDR3 DNA: TGTGCCAGCAGTCTTTACCCCAGACTAGCGGTCGACAATGAGCAGTTCTTC
D gene: TRBD2
J gene: TRBJ2-1
clone size: .
V gene: TRBV28

CDR3 protein: CASGATYGYTF
CDR3 DNA: TGCGCCAGCGGGGCCACCTATGGCTACACCTTC
D gene: .
J gene: TRBJ1-2
clone size: .
V gene: TRBV5-1

CDR3 protein: CASGLIRTGRHEQYF
CDR3 DNA: TGTGCCAGCGGCCTAATTCGGACAGGGAGGCACGAGCAGTACTTC
D gene: TRBD1
J gene: TRBJ2-7
clone size: .
V gene: TRBV28

CDR3 protein: CASSPGGNYGYTF
CDR3 DNA: TGTGCCAGCAGCCCAGGGGGGAACTATGGCTACACCTTC
D gene: TRBD1
J gene: TRBJ1-2
clone size: .
V gene: TRBV9

CDR3 protein: CSVEPGLAGDVQYF
CDR3 DNA: TGCAGCGTTGAACCGGGACTAGCGGGAGATGTGCAGTACTTC
D gene: TRBD2
J gene: TRBJ2-7
clone size: .
V gene: TRBV29-1

CDR3 protein: CASTDSGLAGGRGELFF
CDR3 DNA: TGTGCCAGCACCGACTCGGGACTAGCGGGAGGGAGGGGGGAGCTGTTTTTT
D gene: TRBD2
J gene: TRBJ2-2
clone size: .
V gene: TRBV28

CDR3 protein: CASHERSGGSYEQYF
CDR3 DNA: TGTGCCAGCCACGAACGGAGCGGGGGATCCTACGAGCAGTACTTC
D gene: TRBD2
J gene: TRBJ2-7
clone size: .
V gene: TRBV5-4

CDR3 protein: CASSARRQGGTEAFF
CDR3 DNA: TGTGCCAGCAGCGCACGCAGACAGGGTGGGACTGAAGCTTTCTTT
D gene: TRBD1
J gene: TRBJ1-1
clone size: .
V gene: TRBV5-5

CDR3 protein: CASSLRQRYTEAFF
CDR3 DNA: TGTGCCAGCAGCTTACGTCAGAGGTACACTGAAGCTTTCTTT
D gene: .
J gene: TRBJ1-1
clone size: few
V gene: TRBV5-6

CDR3 protein: CASRYTGGRYEQYF
CDR3 DNA: TGTGCCAGCAGGTACACAGGGGGCAGGTACGAGCAGTACTTC
D gene: TRBD1
J gene: TRBJ2-7
clone size: few
V gene: TRBV25-1

CDR3 protein: CASSLGQGTNEKLFF
CDR3 DNA: TGTGCCAGCAGCTTAGGGCAGGGCACTAATGAAAAACTGTTTTTT
D gene: .
J gene: TRBJ1-4
clone size: .
V gene: TRBV7-9

CDR3 protein: CASSLVFGQYTEAFF
CDR3 DNA: TGCGCCAGCAGCTTGGTATTCGGACAGTACACTGAAGCTTTCTTT
D gene: .
J gene: TRBJ1-1
clone size: once
V gene: TRBV5-1

CDR3 protein: CASSQDWTSGVYNEQFF
CDR3 DNA: TGTGCCAGCAGCCAAGACTGGACTAGCGGTGTCTACAATGAGCAGTTCTTC
D gene: TRBD2
J gene: TRBJ2-1
clone size: .
V gene: TRBV4-2

CDR3 protein: CASSLVGGKGGTEAFF
CDR3 DNA: TGTGCCAGCAGCTTAGTAGGGGGTAAAGGGGGCACTGAAGCTTTCTTT
D gene: .
J gene: TRBJ1-1
clone size: .
V gene: TRBV7-2

CDR3 protein: CASSPTGLAGDLLGKNIQYF
CDR3 DNA: TGTGCCAGCAGCCCCACGGGGCTAGCGGGAGACTTATTAGGCAAAAACATTCAGTACTTC
D gene: TRBD2
J gene: TRBJ2-4
clone size: .
V gene: TRBV9

CDR3 protein: CASSASRWGESETQYF
CDR3 DNA: TGTGCCAGCAGCGCCTCAAGATGGGGAGAGAGCGAGACCCAGTACTTC
D gene: .
J gene: TRBJ2-5
clone size: .
V gene: TRBV9

CDR3 protein: CAISEKGSGLDTEAFF
CDR3 DNA: TGTGCCATCAGTGAGAAAGGGTCGGGGTTGGACACTGAAGCTTTCTTT
D gene: .
J gene: TRBJ1-1
clone size: .
V gene: TRBV10-3

CDR3 protein: CASSETGLYNTEAFF
CDR3 DNA: TGTGCCAGCAGTGAAACGGGACTCTACAACACTGAAGCTTTCTTT
D gene: .
J gene: TRBJ1-1
clone size: few
V gene: TRBV25-1

CDR3 protein: CATSRAGQGVAVETQYF
CDR3 DNA: TGTGCCACCAGCAGAGCGGGACAGGGGGTTGCTGTTGAGACCCAGTACTTC
D gene: TRBD1
J gene: TRBJ2-5
clone size: .
V gene: TRBV15

CDR3 protein: CASSLTGGTGNTIYF
CDR3 DNA: TGTGCCAGCAGCTTAACAGGGGGAACTGGAAACACCATATATTTT
D gene: TRBD1
J gene: TRBJ1-3
clone size: .
V gene: TRBV6-1

CDR3 protein: CATTQAGVGDTQYF
CDR3 DNA: TGTGCCACCACTCAAGCGGGAGTCGGGGATACGCAGTATTTT
D gene: TRBD2
J gene: TRBJ2-3
clone size: .
V gene: TRBV28

CDR3 protein: CASSLGRTGGTNQPQHF
CDR3 DNA: TGTGCCAGCAGTTTAGGTCGGACGGGAGGGACCAATCAGCCCCAGCATTTT
D gene: .
J gene: TRBJ1-5
clone size: .
V gene: TRBV28

CDR3 protein: CASSRGGTANTEAFF
CDR3 DNA: TGTGCCAGCTCACGCGGAGGGACAGCCAACACTGAAGCTTTCTTT
D gene: TRBD1
J gene: TRBJ1-1
clone size: .
V gene: TRBV18

CDR3 protein: CASSIEGAETQYF
CDR3 DNA: TGTGCCAGTAGTATAGAGGGGGCAGAGACCCAGTACTTC
D gene: .
J gene: TRBJ2-5
clone size: .
V gene: TRBV19

CDR3 protein: CASSLLQVYQPQHF
CDR3 DNA: TGTGCCAGCAGTTTGTTACAGGTGTATCAGCCCCAGCATTTT
D gene: .
J gene: TRBJ1-5
clone size: few
V gene: TRBV28

CDR3 protein: CASSEAGPSNQPQHF
CDR3 DNA: TGTGCCAGCAGTGAGGCAGGCCCTAGCAATCAGCCCCAGCATTTT
D gene: .
J gene: TRBJ1-5
clone size: .
V gene: TRBV25-1

CDR3 protein: CASSVGRDQPQHF
CDR3 DNA: TGTGCCAGCAGCGTAGGCAGGGATCAGCCCCAGCATTTT
D gene: .
J gene: TRBJ1-5
clone size: .
V gene: TRBV9

CDR3 protein: CASSTLGQVYEQYF
CDR3 DNA: TGTGCCAGCAGTACCCTCGGACAGGTGTACGAGCAGTACTTC
D gene: TRBD1
J gene: TRBJ2-7
clone size: .
V gene: TRBV6-1

CDR3 protein: CASSREHDYGYTF
CDR3 DNA: TGTGCCAGTAGCCGAGAGCATGACTATGGCTACACCTTC
D gene: .
J gene: TRBJ1-2
clone size: few
V gene: TRBV19

CDR3 protein: CASSRDLGITDTQYF
CDR3 DNA: TGCGCCAGCAGCCGGGATTTGGGGATCACAGATACGCAGTATTTT
D gene: .
J gene: TRBJ2-3
clone size: .
V gene: TRBV5-1

CDR3 protein: CASSLAWASDIWTF
CDR3 DNA: TGCGCCAGCAGCTTGGCCTGGGCTTCGGATATATGGACCTTC
D gene: .
J gene: TRBJ1-2
clone size: few
V gene: TRBV5-1

CDR3 protein: CAGGDRARYEQYF
CDR3 DNA: TGTGCCGGGGGGGACAGGGCAAGATACGAGCAGTACTTC
D gene: TRBD1
J gene: TRBJ2-7
clone size: .
V gene: TRBV7-9

CDR3 protein: CSVRTGANTEAFF
CDR3 DNA: TGCAGCGTGAGGACAGGGGCGAACACTGAAGCTTTCTTT
D gene: TRBD1
J gene: TRBJ1-1
clone size: .
V gene: TRBV29-1

CDR3 protein: CASSLGAEQYF
CDR3 DNA: TGTGCCAGCAGCTTGGGGGCGGAGCAGTACTTC
D gene: .
J gene: TRBJ2-7
clone size: .
V gene: TRBV5-8

CDR3 protein: CASSPRTAMNTEAFF
CDR3 DNA: TGTGCCAGCAGTCCCCGGACAGCGATGAACACTGAAGCTTTCTTT
D gene: .
J gene: TRBJ1-1
clone size: .
V gene: TRBV2

CDR3 protein: CASRVTAYNQPQHF
CDR3 DNA: TGTGCCAGTAGAGTGACAGCCTACAATCAGCCCCAGCATTTT
D gene: .
J gene: TRBJ1-5
clone size: .
V gene: TRBV19

CDR3 protein: CSVDRGDEKLFF
CDR3 DNA: TGCAGCGTTGACAGGGGTGATGAAAAACTGTTTTTT
D gene: .
J gene: TRBJ1-4
clone size: few
V gene: TRBV29-1

CDR3 protein: CASSPSVYYGYTF
CDR3 DNA: TGTGCCAGCAGCCCCTCGGTGTACTATGGCTACACCTTC
D gene: .
J gene: TRBJ1-2
clone size: .
V gene: TRBV28

CDR3 protein: CASFSWTRGPGANVLTF
CDR3 DNA: TGTGCCAGCTTTTCGTGGACAAGGGGTCCTGGGGCCAACGTCCTGACTTTC
D gene: .
J gene: TRBJ2-6
clone size: once
V gene: TRBV27

CDR3 protein: CASSLAGPYEQYF
CDR3 DNA: TGTGCCAGCAGCTTAGCGGGGCCCTACGAGCAGTACTTC
D gene: .
J gene: TRBJ2-7
clone size: .
V gene: TRBV7-2

CDR3 protein: CASSKGQHNYGYTF
CDR3 DNA: TGTGCCAGCAGCAAAGGACAGCATAACTATGGCTACACCTTC
D gene: .
J gene: TRBJ1-2
clone size: .
V gene: TRBV5-8

CDR3 protein: CASNSDSPLHF
CDR3 DNA: TGTGCATCAAATTCGGATTCACCCCTCCACTTT
D gene: .
J gene: TRBJ1-6
clone size: .
V gene: TRBV2

CDR3 protein: CASSKEPGQPINQPQHF
CDR3 DNA: TGTGCCAGCAGTAAAGAGCCGGGACAGCCGATAAATCAGCCCCAGCATTTT
D gene: TRBD1
J gene: TRBJ1-5
clone size: few
V gene: TRBV6-1

CDR3 protein: CASSTHGNTIYF
CDR3 DNA: TGTGCCAGCAGTACTCACGGAAACACCATATATTTT
D gene: .
J gene: TRBJ1-3
clone size: .
V gene: TRBV28

CDR3 protein: CASSSLAETSYEQYF
CDR3 DNA: TGTGCCAGCAGCTCCCTTGCGGAGACCTCCTACGAGCAGTACTTC
D gene: .
J gene: TRBJ2-7
clone size: .
V gene: TRBV7-6

CDR3 protein: CASSGLMNTGELFF
CDR3 DNA: TGCGCCAGCAGCGGGCTCATGAACACCGGGGAGCTGTTTTTT
D gene: .
J gene: TRBJ2-2
clone size: .
V gene: TRBV5-1

CDR3 protein: CASSPGLAGQETQYF
CDR3 DNA: TGCGCCAGCAGCCCGGGACTAGCGGGCCAAGAGACCCAGTACTTC
D gene: TRBD2
J gene: TRBJ2-5
clone size: once
V gene: TRBV5-1

CDR3 protein: CASSPAGSGNTIYF
CDR3 DNA: TGTGCCAGCAGCCCTGCCGGCTCTGGAAACACCATATATTTT
D gene: .
J gene: TRBJ1-3
clone size: .
V gene: TRBV7-8

CDR3 protein: CASSVGGEDEKLFF
CDR3 DNA: TGTGCCAGCAGCGTAGGAGGGGAGGATGAAAAACTGTTTTTT
D gene: .
J gene: TRBJ1-4
clone size: once
V gene: TRBV9

CDR3 protein: CASRDRGAGELFF
CDR3 DNA: TGTGCCAGCAGGGACAGGGGGGCGGGGGAGCTGTTTTTT
D gene: TRBD1
J gene: TRBJ2-2
clone size: .
V gene: TRBV5-4